This entry concerns a single T cell receptor beta chain. Antigen: not known. Per sorted-subset replicate PCR, input was approximately 210 ng DNA, representing around 29,000 T cell genomes. The repertoire was sequenced with immunoSEQ multiplex PCR; TCRdb's copy has only in-frame clones and lacks some. The sample has about 2.3 million clones; more than 80% are singletons. This record belongs to a study of shared clonotypes between healthy human individuals. Study-wide points: Sequencing depth was a factor that was expected to affect clonotype sharing among donors. With four donors compared, 4% to 5% of naive CD4 clonotypes were shared. Unshared clonotypes carried lower generation probabilities than those common to all four donors.

The CDR3 is 14 residues long. The germline V gene has CDR1 SGHRS and CDR2 YFSETQ. V was pared by 1 base and J by 1 base, with 8 bases between. This receptor was obtained from a man younger than 35 in good health. Some clones in this sample may be carry-over from other donors' samples. The V and J genes are TRBV5-1 and TRBJ1-1, with no clear D. Sequenced input: naive CD4+ T cells from PBMCs. The subset is: CD45RA+ positively selected. DNA of the CDR3: TGCGCCAGCAGCTTGTGGAACACGAACACTGAAGCTTTCTTT. It specifies CASSLWNTNTEAFF.